The entry that follows covers one TCR beta chain sequence. The sample holds other DNA sequences that translate to the same CDR3. Trimming pared 1 base from V and 1 base from J, leaving 9 bases between. The CDR3 loop spans 14 amino acids. Germline CDR1 is SQVTM and CDR2 is ANQGSEA. This sample was included in a study of blood T cell repertoires in COVID-19. This table comes from immunoSEQ multiplex PCR, and its TCRdb copy is limited to in-frame clones, with some not included. Of about 15,000 clones in the sample, approximately 86% are singletons; the top ten hold around a sixth. This chain uses TRBV29-1 with TRBJ2-3; a weak D match, TRBD1 (5 bases). Sequencing was done on a sample of peripheral blood. The clonotype comes from a human donor in a cohort sampled during active COVID-19. In nucleotides, the CDR3 is TGCAGCGTTGAAGGTGGCAGGGGCACAGATACGCAGTATTTT. Its translation: CSVEGGRGTDTQYF.